One sample yielded the 9 T cell receptor beta chains listed below, sequenced in a study of Graves' ophthalmopathy and Graves' hyperthyroidism. Amplification from RNA transcripts yielded the TCR beta CDR3 regions. First-round RT-PCR relied on HTBI primers, and a second-round multiplex PCR came next. TCRdb itself ran the multiplex PCR reads through MiXCR, one entry per CDR3 protein. This sample has over 450,000 distinct CDR3 sequences, with around 15% found just once. Sequencing input: blood. These receptors all come from a woman between 25 and 40 years old with Graves' ophthalmopathy.

This clonotype has at least ten counts. The V and J genes are TRBV28 and TRBJ2-2; no clear D. The CDR3 loop spans 15 amino acids. Germline lookup yields CDR1 MDHEN and CDR2 SYDVKM. Trimming pared 6 bases from V and 6 bases from J, leaving 17 bases between. CDR3 residues: CASRTRFLGSGELFF. The CDR3 bases are TGTGCCAGCAGGACCAGGTTCCTCGGATCCGGGGAGCTGTTTTTT.

At least ten counts were recorded for this clonotype. The V call is TRBV6-1, the J call TRBJ2-7; 14 bases map to TRBD2. V lost 5 bases to trimming and J lost 3 bases; unmatched junction nucleotides: 3. This CDR3 is 15 amino acids long. In germline, CDR1 is MNHNS, CDR2 SASEGT. The CDR3 here is CASSQGTSGSYEQYF. The CDR3 DNA reads TGTGCCAGCAGTCAAGGGACTAGCGGGAGCTACGAGCAGTACTTC.

V gene TRBV27 combines with J gene TRBJ1-6, with D perhaps matching TRBD1 (6 bases). V was shortened by 6 bases and J by 5 bases, with 14 bases between the two germline ends. This CDR3 has 15 amino acids. The germline CDR1 and CDR2 sequences are MNHEY and SMNVEV (reference sequence). CDR3 bases: TGTGCCAGCAGACGAGTACAGGGAGATAATTCACCCCTCCACTTT. Its protein is CASRRVQGDNSPLHF.

This clonotype was seen repeatedly, ten times or more. The chain couples TRBV2 to TRBJ2-7, with D unclear. V lost 4 bases and J 0 bases, leaving 7 bases between the germline ends. Germline CDR1 and CDR2: SNHLY and FYNNEI. The CDR3 length is 13 residues. The CDR3 loop is CASSGTSSYEQYF. Here the CDR3 DNA reads TGTGCCAGCAGTGGGACGAGCTCCTACGAGCAGTACTTC.

This clonotype was found many times. V is TRBV19 and J is TRBJ1-1, with D hard to call. This CDR3 region has 13 residues. Between the trimmed V and J ends, which lost 7 bases and 0 bases, there was a span of 9 bases. Germline V lookup: CDR1 LNHDA, CDR2 SQIVND (reference sequence). The CDR3 DNA follows: TGTGCCAGTAAGGTCTTAATGAACACTGAAGCTTTCTTT. It is translated as CASKVLMNTEAFF.

This clonotype was seen many times. This chain joins TRBV27 and TRBJ1-2; D is unresolved. Germline-derived CDR1 and CDR2 are MNHEY and SMNVEV (reference sequence). The V gene lost 5 bases and the J gene lost 0 bases, with 13 bases spanning the gap. The CDR3 totals 15 residues. The chain's CDR3 is CASSPRVPANYGYTF. DNA of the CDR3: TGTGCCAGCAGTCCCCGGGTCCCAGCTAACTATGGCTACACCTTC.

Many counts were recorded for this clonotype. The chain is built from TRBV27 and TRBJ2-2; D is possibly TRBD2 (6 bases). The CDR3 contains 13 residues. The V gene lost 8 bases and the J gene lost 4 bases, with 11 bases spanning the gap. Germline CDR1 MNHEY, CDR2 SMNVEV (reference sequence). In DNA, the CDR3 is TGTGCCAGCTCCGGGACTCTCACCGGGGAGCTGTTTTTT. Its translation is CASSGTLTGELFF.

The table lists this clonotype with many counts. The rearrangement uses TRBV15 and TRBJ1-2, with 7 bases aligning to TRBD1. V lost 1 base, J lost 5 bases, and 4 bases stayed unmatched. The CDR3 length is 14 residues. Per germline, CDR1 LNHNV and CDR2 YYDKDF (reference sequence). CDR3 bases: TGTGCCACCAGCAGAGCGCAGACAGGGTATGGCTACACCTTC. Residues: CATSRAQTGYGYTF.

Points on this clonotype: A much larger clone lies one base from this, so it may be a read error. No conserved phenylalanine or tryptophan is present at the end of the CDR3, so a read error is the likely explanation. The CDR3 sequence is CASSFEGWGTEAFL. The DNA for the CDR3 is TGTGCCAGCAGTTTCGAGGGGTGGGGCACTGAAGCTTTCCTT. The V gene is TRBV12-3 or TRBV12-4, the J gene TRBJ1-1; weak D call: TRBD1 (5 bases). The CDR3 is 14 amino acids. V lost 3 bases and J lost 4, with 12 bases in between.